What follows describes a single TCR beta chain. This specimen comes from a study of T cell responses to AZD1222 COVID-19 vaccine. The V gene's germline CDR1 is SGDLS and CDR2 YYNGEE. Trimming removed 0 bases at V and 0 bases at J, with 4 bases between. The CDR3 has 14 residues. Here immunoSEQ multiplex PCR was the method, and the copy in TCRdb shows in-frame clones only, minus some. The sample has 75,000 to 100,000 clones, roughly 88% seen once. V usage is TRBV9 and J usage is TRBJ1-3; no clear D. This specimen was peripheral blood, taken on day 0 of AZD1222 vaccination. This sequence was found in an adult in good health. CDR3 nucleotides: TGTGCCAGCAGCGTAGCGAGCTCTGGAAACACCATATATTTT. Its translation is CASSVASSGNTIYF.